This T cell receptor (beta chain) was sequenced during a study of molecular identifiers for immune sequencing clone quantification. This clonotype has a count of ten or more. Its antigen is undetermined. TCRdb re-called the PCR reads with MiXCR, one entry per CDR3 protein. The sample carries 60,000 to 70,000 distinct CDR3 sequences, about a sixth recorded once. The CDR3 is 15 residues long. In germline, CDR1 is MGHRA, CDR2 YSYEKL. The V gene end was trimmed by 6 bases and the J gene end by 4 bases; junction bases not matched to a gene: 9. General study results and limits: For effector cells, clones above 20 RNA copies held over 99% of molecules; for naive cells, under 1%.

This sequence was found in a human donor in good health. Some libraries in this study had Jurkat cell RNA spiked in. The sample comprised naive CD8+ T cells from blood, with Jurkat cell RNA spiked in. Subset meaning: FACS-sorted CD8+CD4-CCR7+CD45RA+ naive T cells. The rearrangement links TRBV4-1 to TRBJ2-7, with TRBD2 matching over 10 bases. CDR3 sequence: CASSYTGTSVYEQYF. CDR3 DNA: TGCGCCAGCAGTTATACCGGGACTAGCGTATACGAGCAGTACTTC.